A selection of T cell receptor beta chains follows, all from one sample in a study of T-cell memory formation after mild COVID-19. TCRdb fed the 5' RACE reads into MiXCR, producing one record per CDR3 protein. The sample has about 390,000 distinct CDR3 sequences, about a sixth seen once; the top ten hold 20% to 25%. Sequencing used PBMCs or a T cell subset sorted from them (not recorded which). The receptors come from a man aged 18 to 29 who had mild COVID-19 (a few samples of this study predate the infection). Cell type and time point are not known. Both conserved end residues are part of each CDR3. A D gene is named only where the DNA matches it firmly. Rows give clone size only sometimes, using once, few, many, or a class for an expanded clone.

clone size	V gene	D gene	J gene	CDR3 DNA	CDR3 protein
many	TRBV5-1	NA	TRBJ2-2	TGCGCCAGCAGCTTGGGGATGGGTCCCGGGGAGCTGTTTTTT	CASSLGMGPGELFF
few	TRBV7-9	NA	TRBJ1-2	TGTGCCAGCAGCTTTAACGGGGGGACCGGAGGGGGAAGGTTCGGCTATGGCTACACCTTC	CASSFNGGTGGGRFGYGYTF
NA	TRBV4-1	TRBD1	TRBJ1-2	TGCGCCAGCAGCCGACTCCCGGGACAGGGGGCTGGCTACACCTTC	CASSRLPGQGAGYTF
few	TRBV7-9	NA	TRBJ1-2	TGTGCCAGCAGCCCGAGGTCAGGTTATGGCTACACCTTC	CASSPRSGYGYTF
NA	TRBV27	TRBD2	TRBJ2-5	TGTGCCAGCAGTCCCACCCTGACTAGCGGAGAGACCCAGTACTTC	CASSPTLTSGETQYF
few	TRBV12-3/TRBV12-4	NA	TRBJ1-5	TGTGCCAGCAGTTTGGCTTTGGGAGACCAGCATTTT	CASSLALGDQHF
NA	TRBV19	TRBD1	TRBJ1-1	TGTGCCAGTAGTCCCGGACAGGGCTGGACTGAAGCTTTCTTT	CASSPGQGWTEAFF
many	TRBV11-2	NA	TRBJ2-5	TGTGCCAGCAGCTCTACCGACAGAGACCAAGAGACCCAGTACTTC	CASSSTDRDQETQYF
NA	TRBV12-3/TRBV12-4	NA	TRBJ1-5	TGTGCCAGCAGTTTAGGCAGGGGTAGCCAGCCCCAGCATTTT	CASSLGRGSQPQHF
few	TRBV5-4	TRBD2	TRBJ2-3	TGTGCCAGCAGCTTACGCGGGGGGGCCGGAGATACGCAGTATTTT	CASSLRGGAGDTQYF
NA	TRBV10-3	NA	TRBJ2-3	TGTGCCATCAACAATAGTCCAGATACGCAGTATTTT	CAINNSPDTQYF
NA	TRBV4-3	NA	TRBJ2-3	TGCGCCAGCAGCCTACGGCCCTCTAGCAGGGCCACAGATACGCAGTATTTT	CASSLRPSSRATDTQYF
NA	TRBV7-9	NA	TRBJ2-3	TGTGCCAGCAGCTTCGTCGGCACAGATACGCAGTATTTT	CASSFVGTDTQYF
NA	TRBV18	TRBD1	TRBJ2-7	TGTGCCAGCCAGGTCGCAGGGGGCGGCGACGAGCAGTACTTC	CASQVAGGGDEQYF
NA	TRBV7-9	NA	TRBJ2-7	TGTGCCAGCAGCAGCATGGACACCAGGAGCTCCTACGAGCAGTACTTC	CASSSMDTRSSYEQYF
NA	TRBV7-6	TRBD1	TRBJ2-2	TGTGCCAGCAGGATGACAGGGACCACCGGGGAGCTGTTTTTT	CASRMTGTTGELFF
NA	TRBV4-2	NA	TRBJ2-6	TGTGCCAGCAGCCAAGATCTGGGGGCCAACGTCCTGACTTTC	CASSQDLGANVLTF
NA	TRBV12-3/TRBV12-4	NA	TRBJ1-5	TGTGCCAGCAGTTTAGAGGGGTTGCAGCCCCAGCATTTT	CASSLEGLQPQHF
many	TRBV9	NA	TRBJ2-3	TGTGCCAGCAGCGTAGTCGGAGATTCTAGCACAGATACGCAGTATTTT	CASSVVGDSSTDTQYF
NA	TRBV20-1	TRBD1	TRBJ1-4	TGCAGTGCTGACAGGGAGGGTGGGGAAAAACTGTTTTTT	CSADREGGEKLFF
NA	TRBV5-1	NA	TRBJ2-2	TGCGCCAGCAGCTTCGCGGACCCGTTCGGGGAGCTGTTTTTT	CASSFADPFGELFF
many	TRBV9	TRBD2	TRBJ2-5	TGTGCCAGCAGCGGACTAGCGGGGGTCGTAAGCCCGGAGACCCAGTACTTC	CASSGLAGVVSPETQYF